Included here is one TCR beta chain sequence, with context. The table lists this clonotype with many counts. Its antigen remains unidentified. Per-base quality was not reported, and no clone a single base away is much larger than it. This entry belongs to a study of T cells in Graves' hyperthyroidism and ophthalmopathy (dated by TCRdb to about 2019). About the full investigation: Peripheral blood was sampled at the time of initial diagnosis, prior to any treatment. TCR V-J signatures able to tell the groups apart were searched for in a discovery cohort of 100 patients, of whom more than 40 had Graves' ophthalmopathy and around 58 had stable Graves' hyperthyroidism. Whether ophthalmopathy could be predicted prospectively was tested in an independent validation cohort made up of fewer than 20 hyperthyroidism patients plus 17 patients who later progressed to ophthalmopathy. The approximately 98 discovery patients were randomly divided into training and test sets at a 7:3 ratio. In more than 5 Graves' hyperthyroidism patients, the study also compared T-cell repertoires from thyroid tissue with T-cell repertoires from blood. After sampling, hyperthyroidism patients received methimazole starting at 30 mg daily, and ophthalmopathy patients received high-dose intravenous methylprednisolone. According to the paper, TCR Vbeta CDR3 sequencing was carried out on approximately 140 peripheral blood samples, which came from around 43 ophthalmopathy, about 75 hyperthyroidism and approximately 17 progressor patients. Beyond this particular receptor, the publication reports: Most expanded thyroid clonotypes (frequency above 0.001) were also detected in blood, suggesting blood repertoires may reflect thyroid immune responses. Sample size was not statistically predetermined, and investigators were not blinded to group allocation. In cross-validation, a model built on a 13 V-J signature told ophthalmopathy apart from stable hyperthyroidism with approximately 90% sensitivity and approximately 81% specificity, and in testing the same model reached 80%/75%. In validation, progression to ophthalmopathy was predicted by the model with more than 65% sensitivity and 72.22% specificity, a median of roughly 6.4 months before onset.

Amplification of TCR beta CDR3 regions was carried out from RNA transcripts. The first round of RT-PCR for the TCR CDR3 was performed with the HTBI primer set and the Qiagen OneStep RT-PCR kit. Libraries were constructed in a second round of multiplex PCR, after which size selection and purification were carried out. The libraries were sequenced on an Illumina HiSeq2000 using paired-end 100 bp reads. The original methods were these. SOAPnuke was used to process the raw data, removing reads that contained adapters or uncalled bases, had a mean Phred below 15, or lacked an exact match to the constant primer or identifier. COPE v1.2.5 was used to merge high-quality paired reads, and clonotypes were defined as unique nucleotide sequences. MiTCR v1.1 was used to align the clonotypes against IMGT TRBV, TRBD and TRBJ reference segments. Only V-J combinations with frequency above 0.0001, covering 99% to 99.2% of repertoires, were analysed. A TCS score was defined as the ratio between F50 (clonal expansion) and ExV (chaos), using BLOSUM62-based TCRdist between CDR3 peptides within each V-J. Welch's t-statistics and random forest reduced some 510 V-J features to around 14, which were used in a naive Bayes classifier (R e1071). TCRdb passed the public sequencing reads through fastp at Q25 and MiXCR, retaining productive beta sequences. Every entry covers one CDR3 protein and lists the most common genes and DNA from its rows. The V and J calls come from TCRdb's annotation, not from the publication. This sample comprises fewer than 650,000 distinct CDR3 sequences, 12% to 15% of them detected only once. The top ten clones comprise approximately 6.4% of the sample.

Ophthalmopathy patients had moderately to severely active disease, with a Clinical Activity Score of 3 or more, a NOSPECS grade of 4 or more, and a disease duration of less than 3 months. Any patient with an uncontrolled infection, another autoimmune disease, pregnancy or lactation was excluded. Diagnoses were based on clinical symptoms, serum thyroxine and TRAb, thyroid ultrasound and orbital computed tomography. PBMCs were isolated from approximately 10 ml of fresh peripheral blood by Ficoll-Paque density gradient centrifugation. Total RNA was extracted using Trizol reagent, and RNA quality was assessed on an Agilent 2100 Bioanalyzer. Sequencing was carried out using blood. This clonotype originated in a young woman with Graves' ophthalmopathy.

The CDR3 corresponds to CATSDFAGGQGEQFF. DNA sequence: TGTGCCACCAGTGATTTCGCGGGAGGGCAGGGTGAGCAGTTCTTC. The receptor chain draws on TRBV24-1 and TRBJ2-1, with 9 bases in between that match TRBD2. V loses 1 base at its end and J loses 9 bases; junction bases beyond the gene matches: 6. The germline V gene sets CDR1 to KGHDR and CDR2 to SFDVKD. Inclusive of the bounding cysteine and phenylalanine, the CDR3 is 15 residues long. Only CDR3 DNA is held: 45 bases, read in frame from base 1.